The 6 T cell receptor beta chains below come from one sample, sequenced in a study of regulatory T cells in long-lasting Graves disease. Arm-PCR with iRepertoire HTBI primers amplified the CDR3 regions for these TCR beta libraries. One entry per CDR3 protein results from TCRdb running MiXCR on the multiplex PCR reads. The profile shows approximately 230,000 distinct CDR3 sequences, approximately 16% of them singletons. The time point here: newly diagnosed GD, antithyroid drugs for less than 3 months. The TCR library used RNA extracted from PBMCs. The sample was peripheral blood mononuclear cells (PBMCs), taken at new diagnosis, from a patient treated with antithyroid drugs. The receptor set was obtained from a female donor with Graves disease.

This clonotype showed up many times. The gene calls are TRBV18 and TRBJ2-5; no definite D call. CDR1 is KGHSH and CDR2 is LQKENI in the germline V gene. This CDR3 has 14 residues. V lost 3 bases and J 5 bases, leaving 13 bases between the germline ends. CDR3 protein: CASSPATEWETQYF. The CDR3 nucleotides are TGTGCCAGCTCACCCGCTACGGAATGGGAGACCCAGTACTTC.

This clonotype was recorded once. The gene calls are TRBV11-3 and TRBJ2-1, with D unresolved. Trimming pared 1 base from V and 3 bases from J, leaving 13 bases between. The germline gives CDR1 SGHNT, CDR2 YENEEA. The CDR3 runs to 16 residues. CDR3 nucleotide sequence: TGTGCCAGCAGCTTAGCGGGCCTTGGTCTCTACAATGAGCAGTTCTTC. This codes for CASSLAGLGLYNEQFF.

This clonotype was counted at least ten times. The genes are TRBV7-2 and TRBJ2-5; 12 nucleotides align to TRBD2. CDR3 length: 15 amino acids. Germline CDR1 and CDR2: SGHTA and FQGNSA. The trim removed 4 bases at V and 6 bases at J, leaving 6 bases unmatched. In nucleotides, the CDR3 is TGTGCCAGCAGCTCGACTAGCGGGAGTACGAAGACCCAGTACTTC. Protein: CASSSTSGSTKTQYF.

V usage is TRBV12-3 or TRBV12-4 and J usage is TRBJ2-3; 10 bases line up with TRBD2. The CDR3 length is 19 residues. J gave up 1 base and V 1 base, and 11 bases lay outside the gene matches. CDR3 sequence reads: CASSLGKREGHAGTDTQYF. Written as DNA, the CDR3 is TGTGCCAGCAGTTTAGGTAAGCGGGAGGGCCATGCCGGCACAGATACGCAGTATTTT.

This clonotype was seen many times. The rearrangement links TRBV12-3 or TRBV12-4 to TRBJ1-3, with D possibly TRBD1 on 5 matching bases. The CDR3 sequence is 16 residues long. V lost 1 base and J 4 bases, leaving 14 bases between the germline ends. CDR3 amino acids: CASSLGLGRGGNTIYF. CDR3 coding DNA: TGTGCCAGCAGTTTAGGCTTGGGACGAGGAGGAAACACCATATATTTT.

Many counts were recorded for this clonotype. This chain links TRBV29-1 with TRBJ2-1; D possibly corresponds to TRBD1 (6 bases). The CDR3 contains 13 residues. With 0 bases removed from V and 8 bases from J, the gap between germline ends came to 11 bases. Germline loops: CDR1 SQVTM, CDR2 ANQGSEA. The CDR3, as DNA: TGCAGCGTTGAAGATCTGAACAGGGATGAGCAGTTCTTC. Translating it yields CSVEDLNRDEQFF.